The clone carrying this T cell receptor (beta chain) was seen a few times. As yet, its antigen is unknown. The data belong to a study of post-analysis software for immune sequencing data. Turning to the study itself: Both relapsing-remitting and secondary progressive multiple sclerosis featured among the disease courses, as did progressive-relapsing multiple sclerosis.

Study-wide findings and caveats: Elevated frequency relative to controls characterized four to six TRBV segments in patients, TRBV5-6, TRBV5-1 and TRBV20-1 among them. F measure clustering grouped samples strongly by preparation batch.

Unique molecular identifiers featured in each of the TCR beta cDNA libraries. About 500,000 cDNA molecules were obtained per 1 to 10 million input T cells. One entry per CDR3 protein, called by TCRdb with MiXCR from the PCR reads. Among fewer than 850,000 distinct CDR3 sequences listed, approximately 30% were seen once. V was shortened by 6 bases and J by 2 bases, with 6 bases between the two germline ends. The CDR3 totals 12 residues. Germline values: CDR1 MDHEN, CDR2 SYDVKM. Specimen: blood. The J gene is TRBJ2-3, the V gene TRBV28; D is unclear. The receptor was derived from a girl aged 5 to 17 with multiple sclerosis. In DNA form, the CDR3 reads TGTGCCAGCAGACCTTACACAGATACGCAGTATTTT. It is translated as CASRPYTDTQYF.